One sample yielded the 32 T cell receptor beta chains listed below, sequenced in a study of cytomegalovirus exposure and HLA in healthy donors. Use of 60 Vbeta and 13 Jbeta primers characterized the PCR. Profiled with immunoSEQ multiplex PCR; TCRdb holds only in-frame clones, not every one. The sample holds about 130,000 clones; about four fifths are singletons and the top ten take around 5%. Sequences were obtained from PBMCs. These receptors were collected from a man aged 25 to 40 in good health and CMV-seronegative.

J is TRBJ2-3 and V is TRBV5-4; the match to TRBD2 covers 10 bases. The trim removed 3 bases at V and 1 base at J, leaving 8 bases unmatched. Germline lookup yields CDR1 SGHNT and CDR2 YYREEE (reference sequence). The CDR3 runs to 17 residues. The DNA for the CDR3 is TGTGCCAGCAGCTCGGACCCAACTAGCGGGGGCACAGATACGCAGTATTTT. Translated, it gives CASSSDPTSGGTDTQYF.

The chain has TRBV12-5 and TRBJ1-1, with D possibly TRBD1 on 6 matching bases. Germline assignment: CDR1 LGHNT and CDR2 FRNRAP. V dropped 5 bases and J dropped 1 base, with 8 bases sitting between them. This CDR3 contains 13 residues. As DNA, the CDR3 is TGTGCTAGTGGTGTGGACAGGAACACTGAAGCTTTCTTT. This gives the protein CASGVDRNTEAFF.

V and J are TRBV29-1 and TRBJ1-1, with D perhaps matching TRBD1 (6 bases). The CDR3 sequence is 11 residues long. CDR1 and CDR2 (germline): SQVTM, ANQGSEA. V dropped 7 bases and J dropped 4 bases, with 10 bases sitting between them. The CDR3 region is CSGQGFTEAFF. The CDR3 DNA sequence: TGCAGCGGTCAGGGGTTCACTGAAGCTTTCTTT.

Here the CDR3 DNA reads TGTGCCAGCAGCTCCTCAGACTACAATGAGCAGTTCTTC. The encoded protein is CASSSSDYNEQFF. This rearrangement joins TRBV7-6 to TRBJ2-1; no firm D call. Looked up from germline, CDR1 is SGHVS and CDR2 is FNYEAQ. V was pared by 4 bases and J by 3 bases, with 7 bases between. This CDR3 has 13 residues.

The chain has TRBV5-5 and TRBJ1-2; the D is unclear. CDR1 is SGHKS, CDR2 YYEKEE, per germline (reference sequence). The CDR3 has 14 residues. V was pared by 0 bases and J by 4 bases, with 10 bases between. In nucleotides, the CDR3 is TGTGCCAGCAGCTTGGCCGCGTGGAGCTATGGCTACACCTTC. The encoded protein is CASSLAAWSYGYTF.

V is TRBV5-1 and J is TRBJ2-3; D is perhaps TRBD1 (5 bases). V was trimmed by 1 base and J by 4 bases, leaving 13 bases between them. From germline, CDR1 is SGHRS and CDR2 YFSETQ. The CDR3 contains 15 residues. The DNA for the CDR3 is TGCGCCAGCAGCTTGCAGGGCCAGATACCAGATACGCAGTATTTT. Amino acids: CASSLQGQIPDTQYF.

This rearrangement joins TRBV11-2 to TRBJ2-7, with D possibly TRBD2 on 6 matching bases. The germline V and J ends were trimmed by 5 bases and 7 bases, with 21 bases remaining between them. CDR1 SGHAT and CDR2 FQNNGV come from the germline V gene. The CDR3 spans 15 residues. The CDR3 is CASSASPSAPGEQYF. CDR3 bases: TGTGCCAGCAGCGCATCTCCTAGCGCCCCGGGGGAGCAGTACTTC. Filled out from reference TRBV11-2 and TRBJ2-7, the complete variable domain reads EAGVAQSPRYKIIEKRQSVAFWCNPISGHATLYWYQQILGQGPKLLIQFQNNGVVDDSQLPKDRFSAERLKGVDSTLKIQPAKLEDSAVYLCASSASPSAPGEQYFGPGTRLTVT.

This chain links TRBV5-1 with TRBJ2-3; perhaps TRBD2 as D (5 bases). Germline V gene data show CDR1 as SGHRS and CDR2 as YFSETQ. Trimming left V 7 bases short and J 5 bases short, with 11 bases between. This CDR3 is built from 12 residues. The CDR3 DNA reads as TGCGCCAGCGGGTACGAGGGAGATACGCAGTATTTT. Amino acids: CASGYEGDTQYF.

To note about this clone: The junction does not match germline at one end; this may be a read error. The chain couples TRBV5-5 to TRBJ2-7, with D perhaps matching TRBD2 (5 bases). This CDR3 region has 15 residues. Germline V gives CDR1 SGHKS, CDR2 YYEKEE (reference sequence). This CDR3 reads CASSLASRQDYDQYF. CDR3 nucleotide sequence: TGTGCCAGCAGCTTAGCTTCGCGACAAGACTACGACCAGTACTTC.

This sequence joins TRBV5-4 and TRBJ1-6, with D perhaps matching TRBD1 (6 bases). The CDR3 extends over 15 amino acids. Germline V gene sequence: CDR1 SGHNT, CDR2 YYREEE (reference sequence). Deletions cut 3 bases from V and 10 bases from J, with 17 bases between. The CDR3, as DNA: TGTGCCAGCAGCTGGTGGGGGCAAGGTACATCACCCCTCCACTTT. This encodes CASSWWGQGTSPLHF. Combining the CDR3 with reference TRBV5-4 and TRBJ1-6 gives the whole variable domain ETGVTQSPTHLIKTRGQQVTLRCSSQSGHNTVSWYQQALGQGPQFIFQYYREEENGRGNFPPRFSGLQFPNYSSELNVNALELDDSALYLCASSWWGQGTSPLHFGNGTRLTVT.

The CDR3 DNA is TGTGCCAGCAGCTACGGGACTCACTACGAGCAGTACTTC. It encodes CASSYGTHYEQYF. The V call is TRBV5-6, the J call TRBJ2-7, with a possible D match to TRBD2 (6 bases). This CDR3 has 13 amino acids. The V gene lost 3 bases and the J gene lost 3 bases, with 10 bases spanning the gap. Germline V gene lookup returns CDR1 SGHDT and CDR2 YYEEEE.

This clone is categorized as medium-sized (0.01 to 0.1%). J is TRBJ2-3 and V is TRBV4-3, with TRBD2 matching over 12 bases. Losses at the gene ends were 0 bases for V and 6 bases for J; bases not matched to a gene: 19. CDR3 length: 21 amino acids. Germline V lookup: CDR1 LGHNA, CDR2 YSLEER. The CDR3 nucleotides are TGCGCCAGCAGCCAAGAGGTTGGGCTAGCGGGGGGGCATAGTATCTCGGATACGCAGTATTTT. Residues: CASSQEVGLAGGHSISDTQYF.

The V call is TRBV7-9, the J call TRBJ1-2, with 10 positions matching TRBD1. The CDR3 has 15 residues. Unmatched junction bases numbered 6, after V lost 0 bases and J lost 8 bases. Germline CDR1 and CDR2: SEHNR and FQNEAQ (reference sequence). CDR3 coding DNA: TGTGCCAGCAGCTTAGCACGGGGACAGGGGAGCGGCTACACCTTC. It specifies CASSLARGQGSGYTF.

This clone was seen only once. This chain joins TRBV16 and TRBJ1-1, with 7 positions matching TRBD1. The CDR3 loop spans 15 amino acids. Germline-derived CDR1 and CDR2 are KGHSY and FQNENV. Trimming at V came to 5 bases and at J to 0 bases, leaving 6 bases not matched to a gene. The CDR3 DNA is TGTGCCAGCAGCTATACAGGGGATTTGAACACTGAAGCTTTCTTT. Its protein is CASSYTGDLNTEAFF.

This chain uses TRBV21-1 with TRBJ2-1; TRBD2 reflects the table's D call only, with no check against the DNA. TRBV21-1 corresponds to a pseudogene. This CDR3 is 14 amino acids long. The CDR3 sequence is CASIAGHSYNEQFF. CDR3 DNA sequence: TGTGCCTCCATCGCGGGGCACTCCTACAATGAGCAGTTCTTC.

For the CDR3, the DNA is TGTGCCAGCAGTTACTCAGGACAGGGCTCCTACGAGCAGTACTTC. Its translation is CASSYSGQGSYEQYF. The V call is TRBV6-5, the J call TRBJ2-5; 8 bases agree with TRBD1. The DNA end is a closer match to TRBJ2-7, so the J assignment may be wrong. This CDR3 region has 15 residues. Germline V CDR1 and CDR2: MNHEY, SVGAGI.

This chain uses TRBV7-2 with TRBJ1-6, with D perhaps TRBD1 (5 bases). This CDR3 comprises 16 residues. Trimming took 1 base from V and 11 from J, leaving 18 bases between them. The germline V gene encodes CDR1 SGHTA and CDR2 FQGNSA. CDR3 protein: CASSLVSHRQEAPLHF. CDR3 in DNA: TGTGCCAGCAGCTTAGTGTCGCACAGGCAAGAGGCACCCCTCCACTTT.

This clone was counted a few times. The chain joins TRBV6-5 to TRBJ1-1; D may be TRBD1 (5 bases). Trimming took off 4 bases at V and 5 bases at J, with 11 bases between the two ends. The CDR3 sequence is 13 residues long. CDR1 is MNHEY and CDR2 is SVGAGI in the germline V gene. The CDR3 DNA sequence: TGTGCCAGCAGTTTCTCGGAGGGGACTGAAGCTTTCTTT. It yields the protein CASSFSEGTEAFF.

The chain combines TRBV11-2 with TRBJ2-5; TRBD1 matches 8 bases. The CDR3 is made up of 15 amino acids. CDR1 and CDR2 from the germline V gene are SGHAT and FQNNGV. Trimming took 5 bases from V and 2 from J; bases not matched to a gene: 7. CDR3 DNA: TGTGCCAGCAGCGCGCGGACAGGGACACAAGAGACCCAGTACTTC. The encoded protein is CASSARTGTQETQYF.

The count of this clone is one. The chain uses TRBV7-2 and TRBJ2-2, with 9 positions matching TRBD2. Germline V gene data show CDR1 as SGHTA and CDR2 as FQGNSA. This CDR3 has 16 amino acids. J was trimmed by 4 bases and V by 5 bases; bases with no gene match: 8. This CDR3 reads CASSTGAGGVTGELFF. In nucleotides, the CDR3 is TGTGCCAGCAGCACCGGAGCGGGGGGAGTCACCGGGGAGCTGTTTTTT. Full variable domain (remainder filled in from reference TRBV7-2 and TRBJ2-2): GAGVSQSPSNKVTEKGKDVELRCDPISGHTALYWYRQSLGQGLEFLIYFQGNSAPDKSGLPSDRFSAERTGGSVSTLTIQRTQQEDSAVYLCASSTGAGGVTGELFFGEGSRLTVL.

This chain joins TRBV28 and TRBJ2-3, with 13 bases that match TRBD2. The CDR3 length is 17 residues. Germline CDR1 MDHEN, CDR2 SYDVKM. Trimming cost V 5 bases and J 1 base; bases outside gene matches: 6. The CDR3 nucleotides are TGTGCCAGCAGTCCGCGGGGACTAGCGGGACGCACAGATACGCAGTATTTT. It is translated as CASSPRGLAGRTDTQYF. The whole variable domain, remainder taken from reference TRBV28 and TRBJ2-3, is DVKVTQSSRYLVKRTGEKVFLECVQDMDHENMFWYRQDPGLGLRLIYFSYDVKMKEKGDIPEGYSVSREKKERFSLILESASTNQTSMYLCASSPRGLAGRTDTQYFGPGTRLTVL.

The chain uses TRBV2 and TRBJ2-5; tentative D call: TRBD1 (7 bases). V gave up 4 bases and J gave up 5 bases, with 17 bases separating them. The CDR3 extends over 15 amino acids. The germline gives CDR1 SNHLY, CDR2 FYNNEI. Written as DNA, the CDR3 is TGTGCCAGCAGTGGAGGAGGAGGGGGCTACGAGACCCAGTACTTC. Residues: CASSGGGGGYETQYF.

The chain couples TRBV28 to TRBJ2-7; TRBD1 matches at 9 bases. Germline V gene lookup returns CDR1 MDHEN and CDR2 SYDVKM. J was trimmed by 3 bases and V by 6 bases; bases with no gene match: 9. This CDR3 has 15 amino acids. The DNA of the CDR3 is TGTGCCAGCAGCCCACCGGGACAGGGCATCTACGAGCAGTACTTC. Encoded protein: CASSPPGQGIYEQYF.

J is TRBJ2-7 and V is TRBV5-6, with unresolved D. Trimming pared 2 bases from V and 3 bases from J, leaving 6 bases between. Per the germline V gene, CDR1 is SGHDT and CDR2 is YYEEEE. This CDR3 is 12 amino acids long. The CDR3: CASSLAIYEQYF. In DNA, the CDR3 is TGTGCCAGCAGCTTAGCCATCTACGAGCAGTACTTC.

This clone appeared once. The rearrangement links TRBV28 to TRBJ1-2; 7 positions match TRBD1. This CDR3 has 16 amino acids. V dropped 1 base and J dropped 4; count of bases not matched to a gene: 9. CDR1 is MDHEN, CDR2 SYDVKM, per germline. The CDR3 sequence is CASSLLTRGQGYGYTF. CDR3 DNA: TGTGCCAGCAGTTTATTAACGAGGGGGCAAGGCTATGGCTACACCTTC.

The chain couples TRBV10-2 to TRBJ2-7; 8 nucleotides agree with TRBD1. J gave up 1 base and V 7 bases, and 3 bases lay outside the gene matches. Germline V gives CDR1 WSHSY, CDR2 SAAADI. The CDR3 spans 13 residues. This CDR3 reads CASKDRVSYEQYF. In nucleotides, the CDR3 is TGCGCCAGCAAGGACAGGGTATCCTACGAGCAGTACTTC.

The chain joins TRBV4-2 to TRBJ2-2, with 7 bases identical to TRBD2. Germline CDR1 is LGHNA and CDR2 is YNFKEQ. This CDR3 has 19 residues. After removal of 0 bases from V and 5 bases from J, the junction contained 15 bases not matched to a gene. The CDR3 DNA sequence: TGTGCCAGCAGCCAAGATCTTGGCGTCGTGGGAGGGACGACCGGGGAGCTGTTTTTT. Its translation is CASSQDLGVVGGTTGELFF.

The rearrangement links TRBV7-6 to TRBJ2-3; 8 nucleotides agree with TRBD2. Unmatched junction bases numbered 19, after V lost 1 base and J lost 1 base. The CDR3 loop spans 21 amino acids. CDR1 and CDR2 (germline): SGHVS, FNYEAQ. The CDR3, as DNA: TGTGCCAGCAGCTTAGATGGTCCTAGCGGGCAACCCCGGAGGGGCACAGATACGCAGTATTTT. Protein product: CASSLDGPSGQPRRGTDTQYF. The full variable domain, rest sourced from reference TRBV7-6 and TRBJ2-3, is GAGVSQSPRYKVTKRGQDVALRCDPISGHVSLYWYRQALGQGPEFLTYFNYEAQQDKSGLPNDRFSAERPEGSISTLTIQRTEQRDSAMYRCASSLDGPSGQPRRGTDTQYFGPGTRLTVL.

In its sample, this clone was seen a few times. This rearrangement joins TRBV5-6 to TRBJ1-5; 7 bases line up with TRBD1. Trimming removed 6 bases from V and 4 bases from J; junction bases left unmatched: 10. CDR3 size: 15 residues. Germline V gene data show CDR1 as SGHDT and CDR2 as YYEEEE. The CDR3, as DNA: TGTGCCAGCACCACCGGGACAGTGGCTAATCAGCCCCAGCATTTT. This translates into CASTTGTVANQPQHF.

CDR3 residues: CASSSRTGEDTEAFF. The CDR3 DNA follows: TGTGCCAGCAGCTCCCGGACAGGGGAGGACACTGAAGCTTTCTTT. The rearrangement joins TRBV5-4 to TRBJ1-1; 9 positions agree with TRBD1. Germline-derived CDR1 and CDR2 are SGHNT and YYREEE (reference sequence). This CDR3 contains 15 residues. After removal of 3 bases from V and 3 bases from J, the junction contained 6 bases not matched to a gene.

This chain connects TRBV29-1 to TRBJ2-7, with D perhaps matching TRBD2 (5 bases). Trimming removed 6 bases from V and 6 bases from J, with 15 bases in between. This CDR3 contains 12 residues. Germline V gene sequence: CDR1 SQVTM, CDR2 ANQGSEA. For the CDR3, the DNA is TGCAGCGTAGCGGCTCAAGAAGGCGAGCAGTACTTC. Amino acid sequence: CSVAAQEGEQYF.

The genes are TRBV7-8 and TRBJ1-1; D call uncertain. Trimming shortened V by 2 bases and J by 11 bases, and 12 bases separated the two germline ends. Germline V gene lookup returns CDR1 SGHVS and CDR2 FQNEAQ. The CDR3 runs to 12 residues. For the CDR3, the DNA is TGTGCCAGCAGCTTACCGAACTCCGATGCTTTCTTT. Translating it yields CASSLPNSDAFF. Together with reference TRBV7-8 and TRBJ1-1, the CDR3 gives the full variable domain: GAGVSQSPRYKVAKRGQDVALRCDPISGHVSLFWYQQALGQGPEFLTYFQNEAQLDKSGLPSDRFFAERPEGSVSTLKIQRTQQEDSAVYLCASSLPNSDAFFGQGTRLTVV.